A single sample gave rise to the 29 T cell receptor beta chains below, sequenced in a study of OX40 agonist ivuxolimab in advanced cancers. TCRdb's copy holds only in-frame clones and misses some; the assay was immunoSEQ multiplex PCR. Of about 38,000 clones listed, over 60% are singletons. The source material was CD4+ or CD8+ T cells sorted from blood, sampled in a trial of the OX40 agonist ivuxolimab. The receptors were sampled from an adult with an advanced solid tumor such as melanoma, head and neck, liver or kidney cancer.

This clone has just one count. The CDR3, as DNA: TGCGCCAGCAGTGCGGATAGCGGGGGCCCAGGGGGAGAGACCCAGTACTTC. The encoded protein is CASSADSGGPGGETQYF. The J gene is TRBJ2-5, the V gene TRBV10-1; 9 bases fit TRBD2. CDR1 is WNHNN, CDR2 SYGVQD, per germline (reference sequence). CDR3 length: 17 amino acids. V shed 4 bases, J shed 4 bases, and the junction held 13 bases outside the gene matches.

CDR3 in amino acids: CAWSPWAGARDTQYF. As DNA, the CDR3 is TGTGCCTGGAGTCCCTGGGCGGGAGCGAGAGATACGCAGTATTTT. This chain links TRBV30 with TRBJ2-3, with 7 bases lining up with TRBD2. The germline V gene encodes CDR1 GTSNPN and CDR2 SVGIG (reference sequence). V was clipped by 2 bases and J by 5 bases; unmatched bases: 10. This CDR3 is 15 amino acids long.

This clone was detected only a few times. The rearrangement uses TRBV28 and TRBJ2-7; D is unresolved. The length of the CDR3 is 14 residues. Per the germline V gene, CDR1 is MDHEN and CDR2 is SYDVKM. CDR3: CGSGPAHPPYEQYF. DNA for the CDR3: TGTGGTAGTGGTCCGGCACATCCCCCCTACGAGCAGTACTTC.

V is TRBV19 and J is TRBJ2-1, with D possibly being TRBD1 (6 bases). This CDR3 is 14 amino acids long. From germline, CDR1 is LNHDA and CDR2 SQIVND (reference sequence). The V end was cut by 4 bases, the J end by 9 bases, with 16 bases between. In nucleotides, the CDR3 is TGTGCCAGTAGTAGGACAGAAAAGAAGTCTGAGCAGTTCTTC. Residues: CASSRTEKKSEQFF.

This chain connects TRBV5-1 to TRBJ2-1, with 13 bases aligning to TRBD2. Germline trimming cut 3 bases from V and 4 bases from J; bases unmatched to any gene: 10. The CDR3 consists of 18 residues. Germline V gene data show CDR1 as SGHRS and CDR2 as YFSETQ. The CDR3 bases are TGCGCCAGCAGCTCAAGCCGGACTAGCGGGGGCCTTTACAATGAGCAGTTCTTC. It codes for CASSSSRTSGGLYNEQFF. The entire variable domain, with the rest obtained from reference TRBV5-1 and TRBJ2-1, is as follows: KAGVTQTPRYLIKTRGQQVTLSCSPISGHRSVSWYQQTPGQGLQFLFEYFSETQRNKGNFPGRFSGRQFSNSRSEMNVSTLELGDSALYLCASSSSRTSGGLYNEQFFGPGTRLTVL.

CDR3 sequence (DNA): TGTGCCAGCAGCTTGGCGACCGCCAGTGAGCAGTTCTTC. Its protein is CASSLATASEQFF. The chain links TRBV5-5 to TRBJ2-1; D call uncertain. V lost 0 bases to trimming and J lost 9 bases, with 10 bases between them. Germline CDR1 is SGHKS and CDR2 is YYEKEE (reference sequence). The length of the CDR3 is 13 residues.

The V and J genes are TRBV11-1 and TRBJ2-5, with TRBD2 as a possible D gene (5 bases). The ends were cut back, 5 bases at V and 1 base at J, with 14 bases in the middle. The germline CDR1 and CDR2 sequences are SGHAT and FQDESV (reference sequence). The CDR3 covers 15 residues. CDR3 amino acids: CASSRGRRLQETQYF. CDR3 DNA: TGTGCCAGCAGCAGAGGGAGACGGCTCCAAGAGACCCAGTACTTC.

The chain employs TRBV6-5 and TRBJ2-5; D is unresolved. CDR1 is MNHEY, CDR2 SVGAGI, per germline. The CDR3 spans 11 residues. Trimming removed 4 bases at V and 3 bases at J, with 3 bases between. The CDR3 protein is CASSFEETQYF. CDR3 bases: TGTGCCAGCAGTTTCGAAGAGACCCAGTACTTC.

This clone has just a few counts. J is TRBJ2-1 and V is TRBV19; D may be TRBD1 or TRBD2 (5 bases each). Trimming shortened V by 7 bases and J by 8 bases, and 18 bases separated the two germline ends. The CDR3 runs to 14 residues. Germline V lookup: CDR1 LNHDA, CDR2 SQIVND (reference sequence). The chain's CDR3 is CASTLRGRDDEQFF. In DNA form, the CDR3 reads TGTGCCAGTACCCTCCGCGGCAGGGACGATGAGCAGTTCTTC.

The J gene is TRBJ1-1, the V gene TRBV5-1; 7 positions match TRBD1. The CDR3 extends over 15 amino acids. J lost 1 base, V lost 4 bases, and 7 bases had no gene match. The V gene's germline CDR1 is SGHRS and CDR2 YFSETQ. The CDR3 region has the DNA TGCGCCAGCAGCCCAGGGGGAACTGGGAACACTGAAGCTTTCTTT. This gives the protein CASSPGGTGNTEAFF. Drawing the rest from reference TRBV5-1 and TRBJ1-1, the complete variable domain is KAGVTQTPRYLIKTRGQQVTLSCSPISGHRSVSWYQQTPGQGLQFLFEYFSETQRNKGNFPGRFSGRQFSNSRSEMNVSTLELGDSALYLCASSPGGTGNTEAFFGQGTRLTVV.

This chain uses TRBV7-9 with TRBJ1-6; a weak D match, TRBD1 (5 bases). The CDR3 runs to 15 residues. CDR1 is SEHNR and CDR2 is FQNEAQ in the germline V gene (reference sequence). The V gene lost 6 bases and the J gene lost 7 bases, with 16 bases spanning the gap. This chain's CDR3 is CASRPREGQNSPLHF. The DNA for the CDR3 is TGTGCCAGCAGGCCCCGAGAGGGGCAGAATTCACCCCTCCACTTT.

This clone was observed a single time. The chain combines TRBV4-1 with TRBJ2-2; TRBD2 agrees at 10 bases. CDR1 MGHRA and CDR2 YSYEKL come from the germline V gene. V was clipped by 1 base and J by 1 base; unmatched bases: 0. The CDR3 is made up of 16 amino acids. CDR3 amino acids: CASSQGLAGNTGELFF. For the CDR3, the DNA is TGCGCCAGCAGCCAAGGACTAGCGGGGAACACCGGGGAGCTGTTTTTT.

The chain joins TRBV9 to TRBJ1-1; no definite D call. Trimming shortened V by 1 base and J by 0 bases, and 10 bases separated the two germline ends. The CDR3 extends over 15 amino acids. CDR1 and CDR2 from the germline V gene are SGDLS and YYNGEE. CDR3 coding DNA: TGTGCCAGCAGCGTAATATCCTCCATGAACACTGAAGCTTTCTTT. Residues: CASSVISSMNTEAFF.

V usage is TRBV11-2 and J usage is TRBJ2-7; possibly TRBD1 for D (6 bases). V gave up 6 bases and J gave up 2 bases, with 17 bases separating them. The CDR3 length is 15 residues. From germline, CDR1 is SGHAT and CDR2 FQNNGV. CDR3 in amino acids: CASSQGLQGTYEQYF. In DNA form, the CDR3 reads TGTGCCAGCAGTCAGGGGCTACAGGGAACCTACGAGCAGTACTTC.

The chain links TRBV11-2 to TRBJ2-3; 10 positions match TRBD2. With 5 bases clipped from V and 1 base from J, the junction kept 9 bases outside the gene matches. Germline V gene data show CDR1 as SGHAT and CDR2 as FQNNGV. This CDR3 has 17 residues. The CDR3 nucleotides are TGTGCCAGCAGCCGTTACTCCGGGACTAGCGGCACAGATACGCAGTATTTT. Translating gives CASSRYSGTSGTDTQYF.

This clone appeared once. V gene TRBV7-2 combines with J gene TRBJ2-1; 10 bases are a match to TRBD1. Germline loops: CDR1 SGHTA, CDR2 FQGNSA. V trimming: 1 base; J trimming: 5 bases; junction bases outside the gene matches: 5. This CDR3 is 16 amino acids long. As DNA, the CDR3 is TGTGCCAGCAGCTTAGTGGGGACAGGGGTAGACAATGAGCAGTTCTTC. Translation gives CASSLVGTGVDNEQFF.

The chain couples TRBV19 to TRBJ2-1; 10 nucleotides line up with TRBD2. In germline, CDR1 is LNHDA, CDR2 SQIVND (reference sequence). This CDR3 spans 18 amino acids. V trimming: 1 base; J trimming: 0 bases; junction bases outside the gene matches: 6. CDR3 loop: CASSIGTSGLYSYNEQFF. The CDR3 nucleotides read TGTGCCAGTAGTATAGGGACTAGCGGACTATACTCCTACAATGAGCAGTTCTTC.

As concerns this clone: The sample contains more than one DNA sequence encoding this CDR3. The rearrangement joins TRBV5-1 to TRBJ2-2; tentative D call: TRBD2 (6 bases). Between the trimmed V and J ends, which lost 1 base and 5 bases, there was a span of 15 bases. The CDR3 covers 16 residues. CDR1 is SGHRS and CDR2 is YFSETQ in the germline V gene. DNA for the CDR3: TGCGCCAGCAGCTTGACTGGACTCGCGGGAACCGGGGAGCTGTTTTTT. It is translated as CASSLTGLAGTGELFF.

J is TRBJ1-1 and V is TRBV11-2; 10 positions match TRBD1. This CDR3 comprises 15 residues. The V segment lost 2 bases and the J segment 10 bases; nucleotides outside the gene matches: 10. The germline V gene has CDR1 SGHAT and CDR2 FQNNGV. The CDR3 bases are TGTGCCAGCAGCTTACATCCGGGACAGGGGATGGGAGCTTTCTTT. Encoded protein: CASSLHPGQGMGAFF.

V usage is TRBV7-9 and J usage is TRBJ2-5; 8 nucleotides match TRBD1. This CDR3 is 13 amino acids long. CDR1 is SEHNR, CDR2 FQNEAQ, per germline (reference sequence). Unmatched junction bases numbered 4, after V lost 5 bases and J lost 5 bases. The CDR3 loop reads CASSVRGRETQYF. The CDR3 nucleotides read TGTGCCAGCAGCGTCAGGGGGCGTGAGACCCAGTACTTC.

The V call is TRBV7-3, the J call TRBJ1-4; TRBD1 agrees at 7 bases. Germline CDR1 and CDR2: SGHTA and FQGTGA. The CDR3 covers 16 residues. Trimming took 1 base from V and 8 from J; bases not matched to a gene: 10. The CDR3 region is CASSLRYGVRGEKLFF. The CDR3 DNA reads TGTGCCAGCAGCTTAAGGTATGGGGTCAGGGGGGAAAAACTGTTTTTT. Full variable domain (outside the CDR3, taken from reference TRBV7-3 and TRBJ1-4): GAGVSQTPSNKVTEKGKYVELRCDPISGHTALYWYRQSLGQGPEFLIYFQGTGAADDSGLPNDRFFAVRPEGSVSTLKIQRTERGDSAVYLCASSLRYGVRGEKLFFGSGTQLSVL.

This sequence joins TRBV5-4 and TRBJ1-6; possibly TRBD1 for D (5 bases). V lost 5 bases and J 10 bases, leaving 22 bases between the germline ends. In germline, CDR1 is SGHNT, CDR2 YYREEE (reference sequence). CDR3 length: 16 amino acids. The CDR3 sequence: CASSTDRPMGRSPLHF. CDR3 DNA sequence: TGTGCCAGCAGTACCGACAGACCGATGGGCAGGTCACCCCTCCACTTT. The whole variable domain, remainder taken from reference TRBV5-4 and TRBJ1-6, is ETGVTQSPTHLIKTRGQQVTLRCSSQSGHNTVSWYQQALGQGPQFIFQYYREEENGRGNFPPRFSGLQFPNYSSELNVNALELDDSALYLCASSTDRPMGRSPLHFGNGTRLTVT.

The chain combines TRBV6-1 with TRBJ1-2, with a possible D match to TRBD1 (5 bases). CDR1 is MNHNS, CDR2 SASEGT, per germline. The length of the CDR3 is 13 residues. The germline V and J ends were trimmed by 6 bases and 2 bases, with 10 bases remaining between them. The CDR3 sequence is CASRGGRNYGYTF. The CDR3 DNA sequence: TGTGCCAGCAGGGGGGGACGGAACTATGGCTACACCTTC.

V is TRBV4-2 and J is TRBJ2-2; 7 bases align to TRBD2. Germline CDR1 and CDR2: LGHNA and YNFKEQ. V gave up 2 bases and J gave up 4 bases; unmatched junction bases: 7. There are 16 residues in the CDR3. CDR3 coding DNA: TGTGCCAGCAGCCAAAAGACTAGCCGGAGCACCGGGGAGCTGTTTTTT. Its translation is CASSQKTSRSTGELFF.

This chain joins TRBV6-5 and TRBJ2-4, with 10 bases lining up with TRBD1. Germline CDR1 reads MNHEY; CDR2 reads SVGAGI. After removal of 6 bases from V and 8 bases from J, the junction contained 10 bases not matched to a gene. The CDR3 spans 15 residues. Here the CDR3 reads CASSRPGQGRYIQYF. The CDR3 DNA reads TGTGCCAGCAGCCGACCGGGACAGGGGAGATACATTCAGTACTTC.

The V and J genes are TRBV28 and TRBJ1-5; a possible D gene is TRBD1 (5 bases). This CDR3 has 17 residues. Germline values: CDR1 MDHEN, CDR2 SYDVKM. Trimming took off 4 bases at V and 0 bases at J, with 16 bases between the two ends. CDR3 bases: TGTGCCAGCAGTTGGGGTCTAGGGGATTATAGCAATCAGCCCCAGCATTTT. It codes for CASSWGLGDYSNQPQHF. Variable domain in full (rest from reference TRBV28 and TRBJ1-5): DVKVTQSSRYLVKRTGEKVFLECVQDMDHENMFWYRQDPGLGLRLIYFSYDVKMKEKGDIPEGYSVSREKKERFSLILESASTNQTSMYLCASSWGLGDYSNQPQHFGDGTRLSIL.

The CDR3 is CASSGRAGGNTEAFF. The CDR3 DNA is TGTGCCAGCAGCGGCCGGGCGGGGGGGAACACTGAAGCTTTCTTT. The J gene is TRBJ1-1, the V gene TRBV11-2; perhaps TRBD1 as D (5 bases). Germline lookup yields CDR1 SGHAT and CDR2 FQNNGV. CDR3 length: 15 residues. V lost 5 bases and J 1 base, leaving 14 bases between the germline ends.

CDR3 in DNA: TGTGCCAGCAGTCTCAGGGTAGCACCTCATGAAGCTTTCTTT. Its protein is CASSLRVAPHEAFF. The genes are TRBV27 and TRBJ1-1; a possible D gene is TRBD1 (5 bases). The length of the CDR3 is 14 residues. In germline, CDR1 is MNHEY, CDR2 SMNVEV (reference sequence). The V gene lost 5 bases and the J gene lost 7 bases, with 17 bases spanning the gap.

In its sample, this clone was seen a few times. The V call is TRBV18, the J call TRBJ1-5; D may be TRBD1 (6 bases). The germline V gene encodes CDR1 KGHSH and CDR2 LQKENI. The V end lost 2 bases, the J end lost 0 bases, and 14 bases lay between the germline ends. The CDR3 totals 17 residues. The CDR3 DNA follows: TGTGCCAGCTCACCATTTGGTAGGGGGAATAGCAATCAGCCCCAGCATTTT. Translated: CASSPFGRGNSNQPQHF.